This entry concerns a single T cell receptor beta chain. The data are from a study of blood T cell repertoires in COVID-19. At the level of the study: Sites across the United States, Italy and Spain contributed samples from acute and convalescent COVID-19.

Authors' processing steps: Scientists estimated how many nucleated cells there were by amplifying reference gene primers. The assay was immunoSEQ multiplex PCR, and TCRdb's table has in-frame clones only and misses some. V and J calls and clone size are those listed in that table; D and trimming were worked out from the DNA. The repertoire holds some 250,000 clones, with more than 85% as singletons. The CDR3 contains 13 residues. V shed 5 bases and J shed 8 bases, with 12 bases lying between them. Looked up from germline, CDR1 is SGHVS and CDR2 is FNYEAQ. Seattle participants joined during active infection and were tracked over time.

The rearrangement links TRBV7-6 to TRBJ1-4, with D possibly matching TRBD1 (6 bases). This clonotype was obtained from a woman aged 60 to 75 with COVID-19, enrolled during active disease. What was sequenced was peripheral blood. The CDR3 bases are TGTGCCAGCAGCCGGGCAGGGGTAGAAAAACTGTTTTTT. It encodes CASSRAGVEKLFF.